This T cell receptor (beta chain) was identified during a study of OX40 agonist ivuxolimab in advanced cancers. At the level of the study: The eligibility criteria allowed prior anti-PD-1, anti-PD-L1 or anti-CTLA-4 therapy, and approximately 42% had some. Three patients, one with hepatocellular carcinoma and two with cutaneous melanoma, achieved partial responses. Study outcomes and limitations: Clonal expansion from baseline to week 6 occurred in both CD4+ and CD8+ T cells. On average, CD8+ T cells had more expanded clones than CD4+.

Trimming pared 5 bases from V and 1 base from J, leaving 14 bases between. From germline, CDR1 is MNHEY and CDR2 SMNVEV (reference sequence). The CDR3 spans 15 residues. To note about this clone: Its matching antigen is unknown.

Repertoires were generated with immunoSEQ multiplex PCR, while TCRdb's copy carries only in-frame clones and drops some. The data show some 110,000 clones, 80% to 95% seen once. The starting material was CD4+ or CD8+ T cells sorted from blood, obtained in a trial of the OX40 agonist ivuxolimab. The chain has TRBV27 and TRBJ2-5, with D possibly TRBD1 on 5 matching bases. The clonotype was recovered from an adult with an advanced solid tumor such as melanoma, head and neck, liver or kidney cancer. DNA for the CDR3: TGTGCCAGCAGTCGCTCTCGACAGTCCCAAGAGACCCAGTACTTC. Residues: CASSRSRQSQETQYF.